Shown below are 10 T cell receptor beta chains from a single sample sequenced in a study of identical twins. Each CDR3 protein gets one entry after TCRdb re-called the 5' RACE reads with MiXCR. Of 550,000 to 700,000 distinct CDR3 sequences listed, 9.6% were seen once; the top ten hold approximately 3.2%. These data were likewise used in another study, on yellow fever vaccine responses in identical twins.

Sequences were obtained from PBMCs. The receptors stem from a woman aged 18-29 years in good health.

CDR3 DNA: TGTGCCAGCAGCTCCCACCCGGGGCTCGGGGACACTGAAGCTTTCTTT. Protein product: CASSSHPGLGDTEAFF. This rearrangement joins TRBV11-2 to TRBJ1-1; D perhaps matches TRBD1 (5 bases). CDR3 length equals 16 residues. CDR1 is SGHAT, CDR2 FQNNGV, per germline. V lost 4 bases to trimming and J lost 3 bases, with 18 bases between them. Full variable domain (outside the CDR3, taken from reference TRBV11-2 and TRBJ1-1): EAGVAQSPRYKIIEKRQSVAFWCNPISGHATLYWYQQILGQGPKLLIQFQNNGVVDDSQLPKDRFSAERLKGVDSTLKIQPAKLEDSAVYLCASSSHPGLGDTEAFFGQGTRLTVV.

This clonotype was counted between two and nine times. The genes are TRBV4-2 and TRBJ2-2; D unresolved. Germline V lookup: CDR1 LGHNA, CDR2 YNFKEQ. Trimming took off 0 bases at V and 8 bases at J, with 22 bases between the two ends. This CDR3 has 18 residues. CDR3 amino acids: CASSQERASLGWAGELFF. The CDR3 DNA follows: TGTGCCAGCAGCCAAGAAAGGGCCTCCCTCGGTTGGGCTGGGGAGCTGTTTTTT.

The sample holds many counts of this clonotype. The rearrangement joins TRBV12-3 or TRBV12-4 to TRBJ2-4, with D possibly being TRBD2 (6 bases). This CDR3 is built from 16 residues. V gave up 6 bases and J gave up 0 bases, with 15 bases separating them. In DNA form, the CDR3 reads TGTGCCAGCAGCCACCGGGGGAGGCTAGCCAAAAACATTCAGTACTTC. It specifies CASSHRGRLAKNIQYF.

This chain connects TRBV11-3 to TRBJ2-1; maybe TRBD1 (6 bases). V lost 5 bases, J lost 3 bases, and 14 bases lay in between. From germline, CDR1 is SGHNT and CDR2 YENEEA. The CDR3 spans 15 residues. The CDR3 here is CASSNRVAGYNEQFF. The CDR3 coding sequence is TGTGCCAGCAGCAACAGGGTGGCCGGCTACAATGAGCAGTTCTTC.

This clonotype was seen at least ten times. CDR3: CSVGIGADTQYF. The CDR3 nucleotides read TGCAGCGTTGGAATTGGAGCAGATACGCAGTATTTT. The rearrangement links TRBV29-1 to TRBJ2-3, with D uncertain. Germline-derived CDR1 and CDR2 are SQVTM and ANQGSEA. The CDR3 extends over 12 amino acids. Trimming stripped 4 bases from V and 4 bases from J, with 9 bases between.

The sample holds many counts of this clonotype. The rearrangement uses TRBV27 and TRBJ2-5, with TRBD2 as a possible D gene (6 bases). V lost 7 bases and J 4 bases, leaving 13 bases between the germline ends. Looked up from germline, CDR1 is MNHEY and CDR2 is SMNVEV (reference sequence). This CDR3 is 13 amino acids long. This CDR3 reads CASTKIGGETQYF. The CDR3 nucleotides are TGTGCCAGCACCAAAATCGGGGGAGAGACCCAGTACTTC.

The chain links TRBV20-1 to TRBJ2-1, with D possibly TRBD2 on 6 matching bases. The CDR3 spans 19 residues. V lost 6 bases, J lost 2 bases, and 29 bases lay in between. The V gene's germline CDR1 is DFQATT and CDR2 SNEGSKA (reference sequence). The CDR3 DNA is TGCAGTGCCCGACCGGGGCGGGACCAATGGGGGGTAACCTACAATGAGCAGTTCTTC. Its translation is CSARPGRDQWGVTYNEQFF.

Ten or more counts support this clonotype. V and J are TRBV28 and TRBJ2-7; TRBD1 might be the D (6 bases). Trimming cost V 5 bases and J 2 bases, with 16 bases left between them. CDR3 size: 15 residues. Germline CDR1 and CDR2: MDHEN and SYDVKM. The CDR3 protein is CASSLFSRDTYEQYF. The CDR3 nucleotides are TGTGCCAGCAGTCTTTTCTCCAGGGACACCTACGAGCAGTACTTC.

The chain carries TRBV7-9 and TRBJ2-3; 9 nucleotides line up with TRBD2. This CDR3 comprises 16 residues. Unmatched junction bases numbered 7, after V lost 3 bases and J lost 3 bases. Germline V CDR1 and CDR2: SEHNR, FQNEAQ (reference sequence). The CDR3: CASSLVSGSLTDTQYF. The CDR3 DNA sequence: TGTGCCAGCAGCTTGGTTAGCGGGAGTTTAACAGATACGCAGTATTTT. The variable domain in full, completed from reference TRBV7-9 and TRBJ2-3, reads DTGVSQNPRHKITKRGQNVTFRCDPISEHNRLYWYRQTLGQGPEFLTYFQNEAQLEKSRLLSDRFSAERPKGSFSTLEIQRTEQGDSAMYLCASSLVSGSLTDTQYFGPGTRLTVL.

This sequence joins TRBV7-9 and TRBJ1-6; 9 positions match TRBD1. Per germline, CDR1 SEHNR and CDR2 FQNEAQ (reference sequence). The CDR3 is 15 amino acids. The V segment lost 6 bases and the J segment 10 bases; nucleotides outside the gene matches: 10. The CDR3 loop is CASRPRDRELSPLHF. Here the CDR3 DNA reads TGTGCCAGCAGACCGAGGGACAGGGAGTTATCACCCCTCCACTTT.